This T cell receptor beta chain was identified during a study of T-cell memory formation after mild COVID-19. Study results and caveats: CD8+ contracting clones occupied EMRA, while CD4+ ones occupied mainly CM and EM.

Details on this clonotype: The antigen remains undetermined.

MiXCR was run by TCRdb on the 5' RACE reads, yielding one entry per CDR3 protein. The sample includes fewer than 400,000 distinct CDR3 sequences, approximately 15% of them seen just once. The sample was PBMCs or a T cell subset sorted from them (not recorded which). This sequence was found in a man aged 18 to 35 who had mild COVID-19 (a few samples of this study predate the infection). Cell type and time point are not known.

The CDR3 nucleotides are TGTGCCACCAGCAGTCCGGGCTTGGGATCCTACGAGCAGTACTTC. Translated, it gives CATSSPGLGSYEQYF. The rearrangement links TRBV15 to TRBJ2-7; D gene unclear. CDR3 length: 15 residues. V lost 3 bases, J lost 1 base, and 13 bases lay in between. From germline, CDR1 is LNHNV and CDR2 YYDKDF (reference sequence).